One TCR beta chain is described in this entry. No antigen is known for it. Treatment defined: approximately nine-day PBMC culture with coronavirus spike peptide pools or control peptides (ViraFEST assay). Gathering of the CD4+ T cells, from the unexposed donor, took place before the COVID-19 pandemic (2011-2018). This sample is drawn from a study of vaccination and CD4 T cells after COVID-19. Sequencing of DNA taken from cultured CD4+ T cells relied on the Oncomine TCR Beta short-read assay. Genomic DNA was extracted from cultured CD4+ T cells. TCRdb reprocessed the PCR reads via MiXCR and lists one record per CDR3 protein. The repertoire consists of several thousand distinct CDR3 sequences, with around two fifths occurring once and the leading ten covering about two fifths. Trimming left V 3 bases short and J 3 bases short, with 10 bases between. The length of the CDR3 is 14 residues. Germline CDR1 reads SGHVS; CDR2 reads FQNEAQ.

This receptor was obtained from a human donor in good health. Sequenced material: CD4+ T cells from blood, cultured in vitro. This sequence joins TRBV7-8 and TRBJ2-3; tentative D call: TRBD1 (6 bases). The DNA of the CDR3 is TGTGCCAGCAGCTTGTGGGGGCTAACAGATACGCAGTATTTT. This gives the protein CASSLWGLTDTQYF.